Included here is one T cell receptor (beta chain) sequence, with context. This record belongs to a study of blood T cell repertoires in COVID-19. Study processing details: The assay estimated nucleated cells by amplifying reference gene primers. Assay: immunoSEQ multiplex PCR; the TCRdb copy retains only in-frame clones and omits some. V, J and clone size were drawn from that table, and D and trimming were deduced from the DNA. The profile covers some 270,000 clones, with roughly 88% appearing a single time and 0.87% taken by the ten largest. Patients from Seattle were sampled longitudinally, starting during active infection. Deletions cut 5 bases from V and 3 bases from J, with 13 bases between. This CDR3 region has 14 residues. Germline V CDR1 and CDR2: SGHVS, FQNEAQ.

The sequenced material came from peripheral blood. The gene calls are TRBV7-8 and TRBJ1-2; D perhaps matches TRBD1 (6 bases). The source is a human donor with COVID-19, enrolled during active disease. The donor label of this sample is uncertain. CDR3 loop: CASSADRDYYGYTF. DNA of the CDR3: TGTGCCAGCAGCGCGGACAGAGACTACTATGGCTACACCTTC.